The clone carrying this T cell receptor (beta chain) was observed at least ten times. CDR3 length: 15 residues. Per germline, CDR1 SEHNR and CDR2 FQNEAQ (reference sequence). V lost 5 bases and J 1 base, leaving 14 bases between the germline ends. The data derive from a study of naive and memory T cell subsets. Treatment of the sample: skin biopsy from PPD injection site in Mantoux-positive individual. A UMI-containing oligonucleotide was joined by 3' ligation to the TCR cDNA template. Four PCR rounds used nested alpha and beta constant region primers plus the SP2 primer. In TCRdb, the UMI-ligation and nested PCR reads were re-called with MiXCR into one record per CDR3 protein. The data show 40,000 or so distinct CDR3 sequences, approximately 11% seen once.

The material was skin, obtained from a tuberculin skin test site. The TCR originated in an adult in good health. This chain joins TRBV7-9 and TRBJ1-1; D ambiguous. This CDR3 reads CASSGGMGANTEAFF. The CDR3 DNA sequence: TGTGCCAGCAGCGGAGGGATGGGTGCGAACACTGAAGCTTTCTTT.